This T cell receptor (beta chain) was obtained from a study of blood T cell repertoires in COVID-19. The wider study: Acute and convalescent COVID-19 specimens originated in the United States, Italy and Spain.

Original processing notes: Using reference gene primer amplification, nucleated cell counts were estimated. The method was immunoSEQ multiplex PCR; TCRdb's version includes in-frame clones alone and lacks a portion of them. The V and J calls and the clone size are those of that table, but D and trimming were determined from the DNA. The top ten clones hold roughly 4.5% of a sample with 120,000 to 150,000 clones, approximately 88% of them seen once. The V end lost 4 bases, the J end lost 6 bases, and 16 bases lay between the germline ends. Germline loops: CDR1 SGDLS, CDR2 YYNGEE. CDR3 length: 14 residues.

The sequencing input was peripheral blood. The V call is TRBV9, the J call TRBJ1-1, with a weak D call TRBD1 (6 bases). The clonotype comes from a human donor in a cohort sampled during active COVID-19. The CDR3 sequence is CASSFAGGRAEAFF. The DNA for the CDR3 is TGTGCCAGCAGCTTCGCGGGGGGCAGGGCTGAAGCTTTCTTT. Variable domain in full (rest from reference TRBV9 and TRBJ1-1): DSGVTQTPKHLITATGQRVTLRCSPRSGDLSVYWYQQSLDQGLQFLIQYYNGEERAKGNILERFSAQQFPDLHSELNLSSLELGDSALYFCASSFAGGRAEAFFGQGTRLTVV.